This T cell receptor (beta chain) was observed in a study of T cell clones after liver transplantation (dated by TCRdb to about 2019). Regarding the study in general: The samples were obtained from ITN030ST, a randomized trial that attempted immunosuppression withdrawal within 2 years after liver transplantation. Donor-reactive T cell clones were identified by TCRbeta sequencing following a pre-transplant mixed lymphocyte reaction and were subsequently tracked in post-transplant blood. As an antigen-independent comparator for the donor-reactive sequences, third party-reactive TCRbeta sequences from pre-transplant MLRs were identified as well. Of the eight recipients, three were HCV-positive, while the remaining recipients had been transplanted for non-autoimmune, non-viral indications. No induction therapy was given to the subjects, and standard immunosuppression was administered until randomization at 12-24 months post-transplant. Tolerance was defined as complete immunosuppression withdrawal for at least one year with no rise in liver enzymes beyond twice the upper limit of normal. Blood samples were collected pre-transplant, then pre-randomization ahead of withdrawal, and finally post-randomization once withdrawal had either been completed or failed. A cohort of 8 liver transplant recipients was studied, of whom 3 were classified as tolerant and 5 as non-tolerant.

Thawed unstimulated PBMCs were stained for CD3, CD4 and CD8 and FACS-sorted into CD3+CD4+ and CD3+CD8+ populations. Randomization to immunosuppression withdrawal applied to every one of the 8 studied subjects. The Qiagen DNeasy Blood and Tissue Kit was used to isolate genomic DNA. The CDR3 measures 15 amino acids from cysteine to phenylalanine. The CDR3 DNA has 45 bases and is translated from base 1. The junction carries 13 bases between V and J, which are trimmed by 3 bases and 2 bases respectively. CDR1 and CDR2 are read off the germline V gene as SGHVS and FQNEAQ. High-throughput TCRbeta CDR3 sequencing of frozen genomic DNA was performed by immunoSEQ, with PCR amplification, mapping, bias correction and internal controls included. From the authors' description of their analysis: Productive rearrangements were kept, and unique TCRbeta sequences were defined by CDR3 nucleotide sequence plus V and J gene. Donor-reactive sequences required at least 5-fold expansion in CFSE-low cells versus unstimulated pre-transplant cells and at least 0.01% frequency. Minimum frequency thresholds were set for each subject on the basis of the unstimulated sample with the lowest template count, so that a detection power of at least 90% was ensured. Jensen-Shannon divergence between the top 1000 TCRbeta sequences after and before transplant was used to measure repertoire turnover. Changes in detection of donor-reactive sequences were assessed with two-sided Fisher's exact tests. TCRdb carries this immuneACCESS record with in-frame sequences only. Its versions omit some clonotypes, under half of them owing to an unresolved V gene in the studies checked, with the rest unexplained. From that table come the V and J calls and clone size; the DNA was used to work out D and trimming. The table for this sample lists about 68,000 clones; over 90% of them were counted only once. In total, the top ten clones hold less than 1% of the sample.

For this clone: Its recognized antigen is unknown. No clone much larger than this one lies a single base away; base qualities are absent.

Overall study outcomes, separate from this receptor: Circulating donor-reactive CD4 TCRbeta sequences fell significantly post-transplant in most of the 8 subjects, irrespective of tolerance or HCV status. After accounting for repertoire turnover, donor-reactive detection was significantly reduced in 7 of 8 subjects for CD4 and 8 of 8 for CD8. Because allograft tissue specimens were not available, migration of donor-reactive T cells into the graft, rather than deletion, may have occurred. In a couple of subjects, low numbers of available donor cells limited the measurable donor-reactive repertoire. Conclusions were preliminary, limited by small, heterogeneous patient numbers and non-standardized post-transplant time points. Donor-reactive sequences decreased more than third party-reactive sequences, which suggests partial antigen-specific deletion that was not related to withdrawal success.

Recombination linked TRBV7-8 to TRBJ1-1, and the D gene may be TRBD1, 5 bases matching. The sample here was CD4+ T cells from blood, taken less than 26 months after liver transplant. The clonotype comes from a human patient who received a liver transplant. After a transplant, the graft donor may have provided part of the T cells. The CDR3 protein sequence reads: CASSLDRGLNTEAFF. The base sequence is TGTGCCAGCAGCTTGGATAGGGGCTTAAACACTGAAGCTTTCTTT. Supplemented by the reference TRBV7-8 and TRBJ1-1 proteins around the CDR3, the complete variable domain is GAGVSQSPRYKVAKRGQDVALRCDPISGHVSLFWYQQALGQGPEFLTYFQNEAQLDKSGLPSDRFFAERPEGSVSTLKIQRTQQEDSAVYLCASSLDRGLNTEAFFGQGTRLTVV.